This T cell receptor beta chain was profiled in a study of T cell changes during pregnancy in multiple sclerosis. TCRdb keeps only in-frame clones here, not all; method: immunoSEQ multiplex PCR. The data hold tens of thousands of clones, with roughly 89% observed a single time. This clonotype was obtained from a female donor with multiple sclerosis, enrolled in a pregnancy study. The specimen comprised peripheral blood, sampled in the second trimester of pregnancy.

CDR3 loop: CASSPRANYGYTF. The CDR3 DNA reads TGTGCCAGCAGCCCTCGTGCTAACTATGGCTACACCTTC. The chain links TRBV6-5 to TRBJ1-2, with unresolved D. The germline CDR1 and CDR2 sequences are MNHEY and SVGAGI. The CDR3 covers 13 residues. The germline V and J ends were trimmed by 6 bases and 0 bases, with 8 bases remaining between them.